This is a list of T cell receptor beta chains from one sample in a study of Ad26.COV2.S vaccination and SARS-CoV-2 variants. Sequencing used immunoSEQ multiplex PCR; TCRdb keeps in-frame clones, though not all of them. This sample has about 320,000 clones; around 81% occur once, and the top ten carry 2.1%. This specimen was peripheral blood, taken in a trial of Ad26.COV2.S vaccine versus placebo. The receptors shown here come from a person aged 18-65 years who received the Ad26.COV2.S COVID-19 vaccine or a placebo. The CDR3 runs from the conserved cysteine through the conserved F or W. The D gene is left open where the match is weak. Clone size is given for some rows only: seen once, a few or many times, or a class if the clone is expanded.

v_gene,j_gene,abundance,d_gene,CDR3nt,CDR3aa
TRBV9,TRBJ1-1,-,TRBD1,TGTGCCAGCAGCGTAGGACTCCCGGGACAGGGGTCCACTGAAGCTTTCTTT,CASSVGLPGQGSTEAFF
TRBV7-9,TRBJ1-2,few,TRBD1,TGTGCCAGCAGCTTAGTCGCCGGGACAGTCTCTGCCTTC,CASSLVAGTVSAF
TRBV5-5,TRBJ2-7,-,-,TGTGCCAGCAGCTTGGTCGGGGGCCTGTACGAGCAGTACTTC,CASSLVGGLYEQYF
TRBV5-1,TRBJ1-1,-,-,TGCGCCAGCAGCTTGGAAAGGGGTAACACTGAAGCTTTCTTT,CASSLERGNTEAFF
TRBV3-1/TRBV3-2,TRBJ2-5,once,TRBD2,TGTGCCAGCAGCCAGAGTACGGGGGGGCGCTCGGAGACCCAGTACTTC,CASSQSTGGRSETQYF
TRBV5-1,TRBJ2-5,-,TRBD1,TGCGCCAGCAGCGCGGGACAGGGCGGGCGAAAAGAGACCCAGTACTTC,CASSAGQGGRKETQYF
TRBV7-3,TRBJ2-7,-,-,TGTGCCAGCAGCTCGCCAGGCCGGACCTACGAGCAGTACTTC,CASSSPGRTYEQYF
TRBV7-7,TRBJ1-1,-,-,TGTGCCAGCAGCTTAGCAGAGAACACTGAAGCTTTCTTT,CASSLAENTEAFF
TRBV5-1,TRBJ2-1,-,-,TGCGCCAGCAGCCGTAGCGGCCCCGTCGAGAATGAGCAGTTCTTC,CASSRSGPVENEQFF
TRBV7-9,TRBJ1-6,-,-,TGTGCCAGCAGCTCCGGAGGGGGAGGCGGGTCACCCCTCCACTTT,CASSSGGGGGSPLHF
TRBV11-2,TRBJ2-1,-,TRBD2,TGTGCCAGCAGTTCGCGGGGGGGCGGATCCTACAATGAGCAGTTCTTC,CASSSRGGGSYNEQFF
TRBV6-1,TRBJ1-2,-,-,TGTGCCAGCAGTGCCGGGTCGGGTTCCTCTTTACGTGGCTACACCTTC,CASSAGSGSSLRGYTF
TRBV3-1/TRBV3-2,TRBJ2-7,-,-,TGTGCCAGCAGCCAAGGGGCTAGCCGCGAGCAGTACTTC,CASSQGASREQYF
TRBV14,TRBJ2-7,-,TRBD1,TGTGCCAGCAGCCTACCGGGACAGGGCTACGAGCAGTACTTC,CASSLPGQGYEQYF
TRBV6-1,TRBJ2-1,-,-,TGTGCCAGCAGTGAACTTCCGGGGACCCGGGACAATGAGCAGTTCTTC,CASSELPGTRDNEQFF
TRBV11-2,TRBJ2-3,-,-,TGTGCCAGCAGCTTAGCGGGGAGAACCTTAAACACAGATACGCAGTATTTT,CASSLAGRTLNTDTQYF
TRBV27,TRBJ2-7,-,-,TGTGCCAGCAGTTTAAAGGGCATCGCCTACGAGCAGTACTTC,CASSLKGIAYEQYF
TRBV5-4,TRBJ2-2,-,TRBD1,TGTGCCAGCAGCTTGGGGACAGGTAACACCGGGGAGCTGTTTTTT,CASSLGTGNTGELFF
TRBV6-2/TRBV6-3,TRBJ1-5,-,TRBD1,TGTGCCAGCAGTGGGCAGGGGGTTCCTCAGCCCCAGCATTTT,CASSGQGVPQPQHF
TRBV6-4,TRBJ2-2,-,-,TGTGCCAGCAGTGCTTGTGGACACTCGAACACCGGGGAGCTGTTTTTT,CASSACGHSNTGELFF
TRBV5-1,TRBJ2-3,-,TRBD2,TGCGCCAGCAGCGGCCGACTAGCGGGGGCTCCGGGAGATACGCAGTATTTT,CASSGRLAGAPGDTQYF
TRBV28,TRBJ2-3,-,TRBD2,TGTGCCAGCAGTTTTCTAGTTGGGGGGGGTCTTCGAAGCACAGATACGCAGTATTTT,CASSFLVGGGLRSTDTQYF
TRBV7-7,TRBJ2-1,-,TRBD2,TGTGCTAGCAGCCAAGGACTAGCAATCAATGAGCAGTTCTTC,CASSQGLAINEQFF
TRBV7-2,TRBJ2-7,-,-,TGTGCCAGCAGCTTAGATGGAGGGTTCTCCTACGAGCAGTACTTC,CASSLDGGFSYEQYF
TRBV28,TRBJ2-5,-,TRBD1,TGTGCCAGCAGTTTGCCGAGGGGGCGGGAGACCCAGTACTTC,CASSLPRGRETQYF
TRBV7-3,TRBJ1-4,-,-,TGTGCCAGCAGCTTATCCGGGCAGGGTGGTGAAAAACTGTTTTTT,CASSLSGQGGEKLFF
TRBV4-2,TRBJ2-7,-,TRBD1,TGTGCCAGCAGCCAGCAGGCGACAGGGCTCCCCTACGAGCAGTACTTC,CASSQQATGLPYEQYF
TRBV6-5,TRBJ2-7,-,TRBD2,TGTGCCGCGGGCGGGGGGAGCTACGAGCAGTACTTC,CAAGGGSYEQYF
TRBV6-4,TRBJ2-2,-,TRBD1,TGTGCCAGCAGCCCGGGACAGGGTCAAACCGGGGAGCTGTTTTTT,CASSPGQGQTGELFF
TRBV27,TRBJ2-4,-,-,TGTGCCAGCAGTTCAAACCTACTCAGGTTAGAAAAAAACATTCAGTACTTC,CASSSNLLRLEKNIQYF
TRBV19,TRBJ1-1,-,-,TGTGCCAGTAGTAAACGACAGCTACCTCTGAACACTGAAGCTTTCTTT,CASSKRQLPLNTEAFF
TRBV28,TRBJ1-4,once,-,TGTGCCAGCACCTCTTCCGGAACTAATGAAAAACTGTTTTTT,CASTSSGTNEKLFF
TRBV14,TRBJ2-1,few,TRBD1,TGTGCCAGCAGCCCGTGGGGTTCCGGGACAGGGGGCAATGAGCAGTTCTTC,CASSPWGSGTGGNEQFF
TRBV2,TRBJ2-5,-,TRBD2,TGTGCCAGCAGTGCGTTCGTTTCGAGCGGGGCTGGGAAGACCCAGTACTTC,CASSAFVSSGAGKTQYF
TRBV19,TRBJ1-2,-,TRBD1,TGTGCCAGTAGCATTGGGACAGGCTCTTCTAACTATGGCTACACCTTC,CASSIGTGSSNYGYTF
TRBV27,TRBJ2-5,few,-,TGTGCCAGCAGTTTCATAGGAGCCCCGGGGGAGACCCAGTACTTC,CASSFIGAPGETQYF
TRBV2,TRBJ2-1,-,TRBD2,TGTGCCAGCGAGCCGGGACTAGCTCTTTCCAATGAGCAGTTCTTC,CASEPGLALSNEQFF
TRBV24-1,TRBJ2-7,-,-,TGTGCCACCAGTGCCTCTCAGGGCCTTGGCGAGCAGTACTTC,CATSASQGLGEQYF
TRBV19,TRBJ1-3,once,-,TGTGCCAGTAGTAAAGTCAGGGAACTGACTGGAAACACCATATATTTT,CASSKVRELTGNTIYF
TRBV5-4,TRBJ1-1,few,-,TGTGCCAGCAGGAAGCAGACAGCTTTGAACACTGAAGCTTTCTTT,CASRKQTALNTEAFF
TRBV5-8,TRBJ1-2,-,-,TGTGCCAGCAGCCCGGACAGAAACTATGGCTACACCTTC,CASSPDRNYGYTF
TRBV6-1,TRBJ1-2,-,TRBD1,TGTGCCAGCAGTGAAGGGGGGACAGGGGTGCGAGGCTACACCTTC,CASSEGGTGVRGYTF
TRBV4-2,TRBJ2-3,-,-,TGTGCCAGCAGCCAAGATCTCGAGGGGGGGCCCACAGATACGCAGTATTTT,CASSQDLEGGPTDTQYF
TRBV19,TRBJ2-3,-,-,TGTGCCAGTAGTACCAGATTTTCTAACACAGATACGCAGTATTTT,CASSTRFSNTDTQYF
TRBV10-2,TRBJ1-1,-,-,TGCGCCAGCAGTGAGACAGGGATGAACACTGAAGCTTTCTTT,CASSETGMNTEAFF
TRBV5-6,TRBJ1-4,-,-,TGTGCCAGCAGCTTGGATGGGGGTCTGAGAAATGAAAAACTGTTTTTT,CASSLDGGLRNEKLFF